One sample yielded the 16 T cell receptor beta chains listed below, sequenced in a study of cytomegalovirus exposure and HLA in healthy donors. Data came from immunoSEQ multiplex PCR; TCRdb stores just in-frame clones and leaves some out. The sample records 250,000 to 400,000 clones, around 90% being singletons. The sequencing input was PBMCs. The receptors originated from a man aged 25-45 years in good health and CMV-seronegative.

The chain employs TRBV4-3 and TRBJ1-2, with D tentatively TRBD1 (5 bases). The CDR3 totals 18 residues. Per germline, CDR1 LGHNA and CDR2 YSLEER. Trimming cost V 0 bases and J 8 bases, with 25 bases left between them. The CDR3 reads CASSQEAAGADGNSGYTF. The CDR3 coding sequence is TGCGCCAGCAGCCAAGAAGCAGCTGGGGCTGACGGAAATTCGGGCTACACCTTC.

The chain uses TRBV4-2 and TRBJ2-7, with a weak D call TRBD2 (6 bases). The V end was cut by 4 bases, the J end by 4 bases, with 14 bases between. This CDR3 has 14 residues. Germline loops: CDR1 LGHNA, CDR2 YNFKEQ. Here the CDR3 reads CASSPTGGRYEQYF. The CDR3 coding sequence is TGTGCCAGCAGCCCAACCGGGGGTAGGTACGAGCAGTACTTC.

V usage is TRBV11-2 and J usage is TRBJ1-1; TRBD1 matches 7 bases. In germline, CDR1 is SGHAT, CDR2 FQNNGV. Trimming at V came to 5 bases and at J to 1 base, leaving 7 bases not matched to a gene. This CDR3 contains 15 residues. CDR3 residues: CASSKNRGRNTEAFF. CDR3 in DNA: TGTGCCAGCAGCAAGAACAGGGGACGGAACACTGAAGCTTTCTTT.

The chain recombines TRBV5-1 with TRBJ1-1; 8 bases match TRBD1. This CDR3 has 14 residues. The trim removed 4 bases at V and 10 bases at J, leaving 12 bases unmatched. Germline CDR1 and CDR2: SGHRS and YFSETQ. CDR3 coding DNA: TGCGCCAGCAGCCCACGACAGGGGAGGAGGGTAGCTTTCTTT. Its translation: CASSPRQGRRVAFF.

This sequence joins TRBV9 and TRBJ1-5, with D hard to call. Germline V gene lookup returns CDR1 SGDLS and CDR2 YYNGEE. The CDR3 spans 13 residues. The V end was cut by 0 bases, the J end by 1 base, with 2 bases between. CDR3 sequence (DNA): TGTGCCAGCAGCGTAGCGAGCAATCAGCCCCAGCATTTT. Its protein product is CASSVASNQPQHF.

The chain employs TRBV4-3 and TRBJ2-5; 8 positions agree with TRBD1. V gave up 0 bases and J gave up 3 bases; unmatched junction bases: 3. Germline V gene sequence: CDR1 LGHNA, CDR2 YSLEER. This CDR3 is 15 amino acids long. DNA of the CDR3: TGCGCCAGCAGCCAAGATTGGACAGGGAAAGAGACCCAGTACTTC. Translation: CASSQDWTGKETQYF.

The chain has TRBV15 and TRBJ2-1; 9 nucleotides line up with TRBD1. J lost 0 bases, V lost 9 bases, and 3 bases had no gene match. CDR3 length equals 14 residues. Germline lookup yields CDR1 LNHNV and CDR2 YYDKDF (reference sequence). The CDR3: CATKDRGSYNEQFF. In DNA, the CDR3 is TGTGCCACGAAGGACAGGGGCTCCTACAATGAGCAGTTCTTC. The full variable domain, in which reference TRBV15 and TRBJ2-1 provide the parts outside the CDR3, is DAMVIQNPRYQVTQFGKPVTLSCSQTLNHNVMYWYQQKSSQAPKLLFHYYDKDFNNEADTPDNFQSRRPNTSFCFLDIRSPGLGDTAMYLCATKDRGSYNEQFFGPGTRLTVL.

This chain connects TRBV11-2 to TRBJ2-1; D call uncertain. The CDR3 runs to 11 residues. Germline loops: CDR1 SGHAT, CDR2 FQNNGV. The V end was cut by 5 bases, the J end by 9 bases, with 8 bases between. CDR3 sequence reads: CASSLYGEQFF. CDR3 coding DNA: TGTGCCAGCAGCCTCTACGGTGAGCAGTTCTTC.

This clone was detected a few times. CDR3 in amino acids: CASSPSSGGDEQFF. The CDR3 region has the DNA TGTGCCAGCTCACCATCCAGCGGGGGGGACGAGCAGTTCTTC. V gene TRBV18 combines with J gene TRBJ2-1, with 10 bases lining up with TRBD2. CDR1 and CDR2 from the germline V gene are KGHSH and LQKENI. V was clipped by 2 bases and J by 10 bases; unmatched bases: 5. The CDR3 spans 14 residues.

The chain links TRBV25-1 to TRBJ2-7; 7 bases are shared with TRBD1. Germline trimming cut 3 bases from V and 7 bases from J; bases unmatched to any gene: 18. Germline CDR1 is MGHDK and CDR2 is SYGVNS. The CDR3 is made up of 17 amino acids. CDR3 loop: CASSDTVRGTDYLEQYF. The CDR3 DNA reads TGTGCCAGCAGTGATACTGTCCGTGGGACAGACTATTTGGAGCAGTACTTC.

This chain connects TRBV5-1 to TRBJ2-3, with 8 bases identical to TRBD1. Per germline, CDR1 SGHRS and CDR2 YFSETQ. The ends lost 3 bases at V and 2 bases at J; junction bases unmatched: 5. This CDR3 contains 15 residues. Here the CDR3 DNA reads TGCGCCAGCAGCTCGAACAGGGGGATCACAGATACGCAGTATTTT. Encoded protein: CASSSNRGITDTQYF.

This rearrangement joins TRBV18 to TRBJ2-7; D is ambiguous. Trimming left V 3 bases short and J 0 bases short, with 3 bases between. The CDR3 runs 12 residues. Germline CDR1 KGHSH, CDR2 LQKENI. Written as DNA, the CDR3 is TGTGCCAGCTCACCCCACTCCTACGAGCAGTACTTC. Encoded protein: CASSPHSYEQYF. Variable domain in full (rest from reference TRBV18 and TRBJ2-7): NAGVMQNPRHLVRRRGQEARLRCSPMKGHSHVYWYRQLPEEGLKFMVYLQKENIIDESGMPKERFSAEFPKEGPSILRIQQVVRGDSAAYFCASSPHSYEQYFGPGTRLTVT.

J is TRBJ2-1 and V is TRBV5-6; 8 bases are shared with TRBD1. The CDR3 contains 14 residues. Losses at the gene ends were 0 bases for V and 8 bases for J; bases not matched to a gene: 4. Germline-derived CDR1 and CDR2 are SGHDT and YYEEEE. CDR3 loop: CASSLGTGIHEQFF. As DNA, the CDR3 is TGTGCCAGCAGCTTGGGGACAGGGATCCATGAGCAGTTCTTC.

The chain joins TRBV5-1 to TRBJ2-3; D possibly corresponds to TRBD1 (7 bases). V lost 4 bases and J lost 4, with 16 bases in between. CDR1 is SGHRS and CDR2 is YFSETQ in the germline V gene. The CDR3 consists of 15 residues. The CDR3: CASSPRGVSADTQYF. The DNA for the CDR3 is TGCGCCAGCAGCCCCAGGGGGGTGTCCGCAGATACGCAGTATTTT. Drawing the rest from reference TRBV5-1 and TRBJ2-3, the complete variable domain is KAGVTQTPRYLIKTRGQQVTLSCSPISGHRSVSWYQQTPGQGLQFLFEYFSETQRNKGNFPGRFSGRQFSNSRSEMNVSTLELGDSALYLCASSPRGVSADTQYFGPGTRLTVL.

The gene calls are TRBV7-2 and TRBJ2-1; unclear D gene. CDR1 and CDR2 from the germline V gene are SGHTA and FQGNSA. V gave up 3 bases and J gave up 3 bases, with 3 bases separating them. The CDR3 consists of 12 residues. CDR3 protein: CASSFNYNEQFF. In DNA, the CDR3 is TGTGCCAGCAGCTTTAACTACAATGAGCAGTTCTTC.

The chain has TRBV5-5 and TRBJ2-7; D gene unclear. The length of the CDR3 is 12 residues. V was pared by 3 bases and J by 5 bases, with 9 bases between. CDR1 is SGHKS and CDR2 is YYEKEE in the germline V gene (reference sequence). As DNA, the CDR3 is TGTGCCAGCAGCTCCCGGAGTGACGAGCAGTACTTC. This encodes CASSSRSDEQYF.